This entry lists 32 T cell receptor beta chains sequenced from one sample in a study of post-analysis software for immune sequencing data. Study observations and caveats: Patients had higher frequencies than controls of about 5 TRBV segments, including TRBV5-6, TRBV5-1 and TRBV20-1.

The authors incorporated unique molecular identifiers into the TCR beta cDNA libraries. From the PCR reads, TCRdb called clonotypes with MiXCR, one entry per CDR3 protein. The data contain roughly 580,000 distinct CDR3 sequences, around 40% of them singletons. No antigens are known for them. What was sequenced was blood. Every receptor here comes from a girl between 10 and 17 years old with multiple sclerosis.

V and J are TRBV7-8 and TRBJ1-2, with 10 bases that match TRBD1. V shed 4 bases and J 5 bases; nucleotides not matched to a gene: 10. The length of the CDR3 is 16 residues. Germline-derived CDR1 and CDR2 are SGHVS and FQNEAQ. DNA for the CDR3: TGTGCCAGCAGCTCCCGAGGGGGACAGGGGCGATATGGCTACACCTTC. It is translated as CASSSRGGQGRYGYTF.

This clonotype has more than one count but fewer than ten. This sequence joins TRBV29-1 and TRBJ1-2; a possible D gene is TRBD1 (5 bases). Germline CDR1 SQVTM, CDR2 ANQGSEA. The CDR3 has 14 amino acids. V shed 6 bases and J shed 5 bases, with 19 bases lying between them. CDR3 sequence reads: CSVAGDAYLYGYTF. The DNA for the CDR3 is TGCAGCGTCGCGGGGGACGCCTACTTATATGGCTACACCTTC.

This clonotype has a handful of counts. The rearrangement joins TRBV6-5 to TRBJ1-4; D is undetermined. The CDR3 sequence is 15 residues long. From germline, CDR1 is MNHEY and CDR2 SVGAGI. Trimming stripped 5 bases from V and 3 bases from J, with 13 bases between. CDR3 sequence: CASSTRGEANEKLFF. CDR3 nucleotides: TGTGCCAGCAGTACACGGGGTGAAGCTAATGAAAAACTGTTTTTT.

V gene TRBV7-9 combines with J gene TRBJ2-5; TRBD2 is a possible D gene (5 bases). CDR1 and CDR2 (germline): SEHNR, FQNEAQ (reference sequence). V lost 1 base and J lost 5, with 14 bases in between. This CDR3 region has 15 residues. CDR3 loop: CASSLGVSETETQYF. The DNA for the CDR3 is TGTGCCAGCAGCTTAGGAGTTAGCGAGACGGAGACCCAGTACTTC.

The rearrangement links TRBV20-1 to TRBJ2-1; TRBD2 agrees at 8 bases. From germline, CDR1 is DFQATT and CDR2 SNEGSKA (reference sequence). The CDR3 covers 16 residues. After removal of 0 bases from V and 2 bases from J, the junction contained 6 bases not matched to a gene. The CDR3 here is CSARDRAGGPYNEQFF. In DNA form, the CDR3 reads TGCAGTGCTAGAGATCGGGCGGGAGGTCCCTACAATGAGCAGTTCTTC.

The rearrangement joins TRBV20-1 to TRBJ2-1; 8 nucleotides agree with TRBD1. J lost 7 bases, V lost 2 bases, and 10 bases had no gene match. Germline V lookup: CDR1 DFQATT, CDR2 SNEGSKA (reference sequence). This CDR3 spans 15 amino acids. CDR3: CSARPQTGVGNEQFF. In nucleotides, the CDR3 is TGCAGTGCTAGACCGCAGACAGGGGTCGGAAATGAGCAGTTCTTC.

V and J are TRBV4-1 and TRBJ2-3, with TRBD2 as a possible D gene (5 bases). V was clipped by 0 bases and J by 5 bases, with 21 bases between them. The V gene's germline CDR1 is MGHRA and CDR2 YSYEKL. The CDR3 totals 18 residues. CDR3 residues: CASSQEVGRLAGVDTQYF. CDR3 nucleotides: TGCGCCAGCAGCCAAGAAGTGGGTCGTCTAGCTGGCGTAGATACGCAGTATTTT.

Note on this clonotype: A much bigger clone sits one base away, suggesting this may be a read error. The chain employs TRBV6-4 and TRBJ2-2; no definite D call. V lost 2 bases to trimming and J lost 0 bases, with 1 base between them. Germline V CDR1 and CDR2: MRHNA, SNTAGT. The CDR3 covers 13 residues. The CDR3, as DNA: TGTGCCAGCAGTGACACGAACACCGGGGAGCTGTTTTTT. Translating gives CASSDTNTGELFF.

This sequence joins TRBV12-3 or TRBV12-4 and TRBJ2-7, with TRBD2 as a possible D gene (5 bases). With 8 bases removed from V and 4 bases from J, the gap between germline ends came to 12 bases. The CDR3 covers 12 residues. CDR3 in DNA: TGTGCCAGCGGTCCGGGGTGGTACGAGCAGTACTTC. Its protein product is CASGPGWYEQYF.

The table lists this clonotype with a few counts. The gene calls are TRBV27 and TRBJ1-1, with 10 bases that match TRBD1. V dropped 6 bases and J dropped 11; count of bases not matched to a gene: 9. The CDR3 length is 13 residues. Per the germline V gene, CDR1 is MNHEY and CDR2 is SMNVEV (reference sequence). CDR3 sequence reads: CASSLLGTGEAFF. CDR3 DNA: TGTGCCAGCAGCCTTCTTGGGACAGGGGAGGCTTTCTTT.

Here the CDR3 reads CASSLALGTVVDGYTF. The CDR3 coding sequence is TGTGCCAGCAGCTTAGCCCTCGGGACAGTCGTGGATGGCTACACCTTC. The chain employs TRBV7-2 and TRBJ1-2; TRBD1 matches at 7 bases. This CDR3 is built from 16 residues. The junction had 10 bases not matched to a gene; V was cut back by 0 bases and J by 6 bases. Per the germline V gene, CDR1 is SGHTA and CDR2 is FQGNSA.

This clonotype has more than one count but fewer than ten. The chain employs TRBV6-5 and TRBJ1-4; D uncertain. The V end was cut by 4 bases, the J end by 4 bases, with 13 bases between. The CDR3 is 15 amino acids. Per the germline V gene, CDR1 is MNHEY and CDR2 is SVGAGI. The CDR3 sequence is CASSSARKGNEKLFF. CDR3 DNA: TGTGCCAGCAGTTCGGCTCGTAAGGGTAATGAAAAACTGTTTTTT.

This clonotype was seen a handful of times. The CDR3 protein is CASRILRQETQYF. CDR3 sequence (DNA): TGCGCCAGCAGGATCCTACGACAAGAGACCCAGTACTTC. This chain uses TRBV5-1 with TRBJ2-5; D is uncertain. Germline loops: CDR1 SGHRS, CDR2 YFSETQ. The V and J ends lost 5 bases and 2 bases respectively, with 10 bases between them. The CDR3 is 13 amino acids.

This chain links TRBV4-1 with TRBJ2-5; 8 bases are a match to TRBD2. Germline assignment: CDR1 MGHRA and CDR2 YSYEKL. The CDR3 contains 17 residues. The junction had 15 bases not matched to a gene; V was cut back by 5 bases and J by 4 bases. CDR3 protein: CASSYQAAGVARETQYF. CDR3 coding DNA: TGCGCCAGCAGCTACCAAGCAGCGGGAGTGGCCAGAGAGACCCAGTACTTC.

This clonotype was counted between two and nine times. This chain uses TRBV12-3 or TRBV12-4 with TRBJ2-5; D is perhaps TRBD1 or TRBD2 (5 bases each). There are 15 residues in the CDR3. Trimming took 1 base from V and 7 from J, leaving 16 bases between them. The CDR3 coding sequence is TGTGCCAGCAGTTTAGGGGGGTTCCACCGGGGGACCCAGTACTTC. Protein: CASSLGGFHRGTQYF.

This clonotype was seen a handful of times. The V call is TRBV10-3, the J call TRBJ2-1; 12 bases match TRBD1. This CDR3 has 14 residues. From germline, CDR1 is ENHRY and CDR2 SYGVKD. V was pared by 6 bases and J by 8 bases, with 5 bases of the junction left unmatched. The CDR3 DNA sequence: TGTGCCATCAGGGCGGGACAGGGGGCGGATGAGCAGTTCTTC. As protein: CAIRAGQGADEQFF.

This clonotype was seen many times. CDR3 DNA: TGTGCCAGCAGATCTAGCGGCGCTTCCTACGAGCAGTACTTC. It is translated as CASRSSGASYEQYF. This chain connects TRBV2 to TRBJ2-7; 7 nucleotides match TRBD2. J lost 1 base, V lost 6 bases, and 6 bases had no gene match. Germline CDR1 and CDR2: SNHLY and FYNNEI. The CDR3 runs 14 residues.

CDR3 loop: CSCSTGGYNEQFF. In nucleotides, the CDR3 is TGCAGTTGTAGCACGGGAGGGTACAATGAGCAGTTCTTC. The V and J genes are TRBV20-1 and TRBJ2-1; 8 positions agree with TRBD2. Germline CDR1 DFQATT, CDR2 SNEGSKA (reference sequence). This CDR3 has 13 residues. V dropped 8 bases and J dropped 4; count of bases not matched to a gene: 7.

The rearrangement uses TRBV20-1 and TRBJ2-7, with 10 bases fitting TRBD2. V was clipped by 7 bases and J by 4 bases; unmatched bases: 13. Germline values: CDR1 DFQATT, CDR2 SNEGSKA (reference sequence). The CDR3 has 15 residues. CDR3 loop: CSGIEAGGPGYEQYF. CDR3 nucleotides: TGCAGTGGCATCGAAGCGGGAGGGCCGGGGTACGAGCAGTACTTC.

The genes are TRBV4-1 and TRBJ1-2; 7 bases are a match to TRBD1. After removal of 0 bases from V and 11 bases from J, the junction contained 9 bases not matched to a gene. CDR3 length: 14 amino acids. Germline values: CDR1 MGHRA, CDR2 YSYEKL. The CDR3 here is CASSQDWDRKIYTF. The CDR3 coding sequence is TGCGCCAGCAGCCAAGACTGGGACAGAAAGATTTACACCTTC.

DNA of the CDR3: TGTGCCAGCAGTTTCGGGGGCGCAGGCTACGAGCAGTACTTC. Encoded protein: CASSFGGAGYEQYF. This chain joins TRBV12-3 or TRBV12-4 and TRBJ2-7, with D perhaps TRBD1 or TRBD2 (6 bases each). With 3 bases removed from V and 3 bases from J, the gap between germline ends came to 12 bases. This CDR3 has 14 residues.

J is TRBJ1-5 and V is TRBV24-1, with D possibly being TRBD1 (6 bases). There are 14 residues in the CDR3. The germline CDR1 and CDR2 sequences are KGHDR and SFDVKD. V was clipped by 5 bases and J by 4 bases, with 11 bases between them. The CDR3 loop is CATSGRGTNQPQHF. The CDR3 DNA reads as TGTGCCACCAGTGGAAGGGGGACTAATCAGCCCCAGCATTTT.

The V and J genes are TRBV24-1 and TRBJ2-3; D is unresolved. Germline loops: CDR1 KGHDR, CDR2 SFDVKD. Trimming left V 5 bases short and J 2 bases short, with 28 bases between. The CDR3 has 20 amino acids. The CDR3 nucleotides read TGTGCCACCAGTGCCCAACCGGCTCTAACAGACTCGTTACCCACAGATACGCAGTATTTT. Protein product: CATSAQPALTDSLPTDTQYF.

This rearrangement joins TRBV24-1 to TRBJ2-3; D is perhaps TRBD1 (6 bases). The CDR3 is 14 amino acids. Germline V gene data show CDR1 as KGHDR and CDR2 as SFDVKD. Trimming removed 7 bases from V and 4 bases from J, with 14 bases in between. CDR3 loop: CATSQQGFADTQYF. DNA of the CDR3: TGTGCCACCAGCCAACAGGGTTTTGCAGATACGCAGTATTTT.

The V gene is TRBV7-2, the J gene TRBJ2-3; either TRBD1 or TRBD2 may supply D (6 bases each). Germline-derived CDR1 and CDR2 are SGHTA and FQGNSA. This CDR3 is 15 amino acids long. The V gene lost 5 bases and the J gene lost 4 bases, with 16 bases spanning the gap. CDR3 sequence (DNA): TGTGCCAGCAGCCTCCTACAGGGCGGGGCAGATACGCAGTATTTT. Translated: CASSLLQGGADTQYF.

V gene TRBV6-5 combines with J gene TRBJ2-6, with unresolved D. Per the germline V gene, CDR1 is MNHEY and CDR2 is SVGAGI. Deletions cut 2 bases from V and 5 bases from J, with 7 bases between. This CDR3 is 14 amino acids long. CDR3 sequence: CASSYRARANVLTF. The CDR3 DNA reads TGTGCCAGCAGTTACAGGGCTAGGGCCAACGTCCTGACTTTC.

This clonotype was detected a few times. This rearrangement joins TRBV4-1 to TRBJ2-7; weak D call: TRBD2 (6 bases). CDR1 and CDR2 from the germline V gene are MGHRA and YSYEKL. Trimming stripped 0 bases from V and 10 bases from J, with 19 bases between. The CDR3 extends over 15 amino acids. As DNA, the CDR3 is TGCGCCAGCAGCCAAGATGCCAGGGTAGGGGAGGCCCAGTACTTC. Its protein is CASSQDARVGEAQYF.

In its sample, this clonotype was seen a few times. The chain couples TRBV10-3 to TRBJ1-2; TRBD1 agrees at 11 bases. The junction had 4 bases not matched to a gene; V was cut back by 2 bases and J by 5 bases. This CDR3 is 15 amino acids long. CDR1 and CDR2 from the germline V gene are ENHRY and SYGVKD. The CDR3 DNA reads as TGTGCCATCAGTGAGGAAGGACAGGGGGCTTATGGCTACACCTTC. Protein: CAISEEGQGAYGYTF.

The rearrangement uses TRBV7-6 and TRBJ2-1; weak D call: TRBD1 (5 bases). This CDR3 has 12 amino acids. The V end was cut by 5 bases, the J end by 8 bases, with 10 bases between. Germline CDR1 reads SGHVS; CDR2 reads FNYEAQ. The DNA of the CDR3 is TGTGCCAGCAGCAAAAGGGGCGATGAGCAGTTCTTC. Amino acid sequence: CASSKRGDEQFF.

The chain carries TRBV20-1 and TRBJ1-1; weak D call: TRBD1 (6 bases). From germline, CDR1 is DFQATT and CDR2 SNEGSKA (reference sequence). The V gene lost 0 bases and the J gene lost 3 bases, with 17 bases spanning the gap. CDR3 length: 16 residues. The CDR3 reads CSARDLGGARYTEAFF. CDR3 sequence (DNA): TGCAGTGCTAGAGATCTAGGGGGGGCGCGCTACACTGAAGCTTTCTTT.

The chain employs TRBV7-2 and TRBJ2-1, with 7 bases identical to TRBD1. After removal of 1 base from V and 5 bases from J, the junction contained 11 bases not matched to a gene. Germline assignment: CDR1 SGHTA and CDR2 FQGNSA. CDR3 length equals 17 residues. CDR3 region: CASSLEYRGIANNEQFF. CDR3 DNA: TGTGCCAGCAGCTTAGAATACAGGGGTATCGCTAACAATGAGCAGTTCTTC.

This clonotype was observed a single time. The chain has TRBV12-3 or TRBV12-4 and TRBJ2-7, with 12 bases identical to TRBD2. The J call may be incorrect, as the DNA end agrees better with TRBJ2-5. This CDR3 comprises 16 residues. CDR3 DNA: TGTGCCAGCAGTTCTTCTAGCGGGAGGGCCGGGGAGACCCAGTACTTC. It encodes CASSSSSGRAGETQYF.